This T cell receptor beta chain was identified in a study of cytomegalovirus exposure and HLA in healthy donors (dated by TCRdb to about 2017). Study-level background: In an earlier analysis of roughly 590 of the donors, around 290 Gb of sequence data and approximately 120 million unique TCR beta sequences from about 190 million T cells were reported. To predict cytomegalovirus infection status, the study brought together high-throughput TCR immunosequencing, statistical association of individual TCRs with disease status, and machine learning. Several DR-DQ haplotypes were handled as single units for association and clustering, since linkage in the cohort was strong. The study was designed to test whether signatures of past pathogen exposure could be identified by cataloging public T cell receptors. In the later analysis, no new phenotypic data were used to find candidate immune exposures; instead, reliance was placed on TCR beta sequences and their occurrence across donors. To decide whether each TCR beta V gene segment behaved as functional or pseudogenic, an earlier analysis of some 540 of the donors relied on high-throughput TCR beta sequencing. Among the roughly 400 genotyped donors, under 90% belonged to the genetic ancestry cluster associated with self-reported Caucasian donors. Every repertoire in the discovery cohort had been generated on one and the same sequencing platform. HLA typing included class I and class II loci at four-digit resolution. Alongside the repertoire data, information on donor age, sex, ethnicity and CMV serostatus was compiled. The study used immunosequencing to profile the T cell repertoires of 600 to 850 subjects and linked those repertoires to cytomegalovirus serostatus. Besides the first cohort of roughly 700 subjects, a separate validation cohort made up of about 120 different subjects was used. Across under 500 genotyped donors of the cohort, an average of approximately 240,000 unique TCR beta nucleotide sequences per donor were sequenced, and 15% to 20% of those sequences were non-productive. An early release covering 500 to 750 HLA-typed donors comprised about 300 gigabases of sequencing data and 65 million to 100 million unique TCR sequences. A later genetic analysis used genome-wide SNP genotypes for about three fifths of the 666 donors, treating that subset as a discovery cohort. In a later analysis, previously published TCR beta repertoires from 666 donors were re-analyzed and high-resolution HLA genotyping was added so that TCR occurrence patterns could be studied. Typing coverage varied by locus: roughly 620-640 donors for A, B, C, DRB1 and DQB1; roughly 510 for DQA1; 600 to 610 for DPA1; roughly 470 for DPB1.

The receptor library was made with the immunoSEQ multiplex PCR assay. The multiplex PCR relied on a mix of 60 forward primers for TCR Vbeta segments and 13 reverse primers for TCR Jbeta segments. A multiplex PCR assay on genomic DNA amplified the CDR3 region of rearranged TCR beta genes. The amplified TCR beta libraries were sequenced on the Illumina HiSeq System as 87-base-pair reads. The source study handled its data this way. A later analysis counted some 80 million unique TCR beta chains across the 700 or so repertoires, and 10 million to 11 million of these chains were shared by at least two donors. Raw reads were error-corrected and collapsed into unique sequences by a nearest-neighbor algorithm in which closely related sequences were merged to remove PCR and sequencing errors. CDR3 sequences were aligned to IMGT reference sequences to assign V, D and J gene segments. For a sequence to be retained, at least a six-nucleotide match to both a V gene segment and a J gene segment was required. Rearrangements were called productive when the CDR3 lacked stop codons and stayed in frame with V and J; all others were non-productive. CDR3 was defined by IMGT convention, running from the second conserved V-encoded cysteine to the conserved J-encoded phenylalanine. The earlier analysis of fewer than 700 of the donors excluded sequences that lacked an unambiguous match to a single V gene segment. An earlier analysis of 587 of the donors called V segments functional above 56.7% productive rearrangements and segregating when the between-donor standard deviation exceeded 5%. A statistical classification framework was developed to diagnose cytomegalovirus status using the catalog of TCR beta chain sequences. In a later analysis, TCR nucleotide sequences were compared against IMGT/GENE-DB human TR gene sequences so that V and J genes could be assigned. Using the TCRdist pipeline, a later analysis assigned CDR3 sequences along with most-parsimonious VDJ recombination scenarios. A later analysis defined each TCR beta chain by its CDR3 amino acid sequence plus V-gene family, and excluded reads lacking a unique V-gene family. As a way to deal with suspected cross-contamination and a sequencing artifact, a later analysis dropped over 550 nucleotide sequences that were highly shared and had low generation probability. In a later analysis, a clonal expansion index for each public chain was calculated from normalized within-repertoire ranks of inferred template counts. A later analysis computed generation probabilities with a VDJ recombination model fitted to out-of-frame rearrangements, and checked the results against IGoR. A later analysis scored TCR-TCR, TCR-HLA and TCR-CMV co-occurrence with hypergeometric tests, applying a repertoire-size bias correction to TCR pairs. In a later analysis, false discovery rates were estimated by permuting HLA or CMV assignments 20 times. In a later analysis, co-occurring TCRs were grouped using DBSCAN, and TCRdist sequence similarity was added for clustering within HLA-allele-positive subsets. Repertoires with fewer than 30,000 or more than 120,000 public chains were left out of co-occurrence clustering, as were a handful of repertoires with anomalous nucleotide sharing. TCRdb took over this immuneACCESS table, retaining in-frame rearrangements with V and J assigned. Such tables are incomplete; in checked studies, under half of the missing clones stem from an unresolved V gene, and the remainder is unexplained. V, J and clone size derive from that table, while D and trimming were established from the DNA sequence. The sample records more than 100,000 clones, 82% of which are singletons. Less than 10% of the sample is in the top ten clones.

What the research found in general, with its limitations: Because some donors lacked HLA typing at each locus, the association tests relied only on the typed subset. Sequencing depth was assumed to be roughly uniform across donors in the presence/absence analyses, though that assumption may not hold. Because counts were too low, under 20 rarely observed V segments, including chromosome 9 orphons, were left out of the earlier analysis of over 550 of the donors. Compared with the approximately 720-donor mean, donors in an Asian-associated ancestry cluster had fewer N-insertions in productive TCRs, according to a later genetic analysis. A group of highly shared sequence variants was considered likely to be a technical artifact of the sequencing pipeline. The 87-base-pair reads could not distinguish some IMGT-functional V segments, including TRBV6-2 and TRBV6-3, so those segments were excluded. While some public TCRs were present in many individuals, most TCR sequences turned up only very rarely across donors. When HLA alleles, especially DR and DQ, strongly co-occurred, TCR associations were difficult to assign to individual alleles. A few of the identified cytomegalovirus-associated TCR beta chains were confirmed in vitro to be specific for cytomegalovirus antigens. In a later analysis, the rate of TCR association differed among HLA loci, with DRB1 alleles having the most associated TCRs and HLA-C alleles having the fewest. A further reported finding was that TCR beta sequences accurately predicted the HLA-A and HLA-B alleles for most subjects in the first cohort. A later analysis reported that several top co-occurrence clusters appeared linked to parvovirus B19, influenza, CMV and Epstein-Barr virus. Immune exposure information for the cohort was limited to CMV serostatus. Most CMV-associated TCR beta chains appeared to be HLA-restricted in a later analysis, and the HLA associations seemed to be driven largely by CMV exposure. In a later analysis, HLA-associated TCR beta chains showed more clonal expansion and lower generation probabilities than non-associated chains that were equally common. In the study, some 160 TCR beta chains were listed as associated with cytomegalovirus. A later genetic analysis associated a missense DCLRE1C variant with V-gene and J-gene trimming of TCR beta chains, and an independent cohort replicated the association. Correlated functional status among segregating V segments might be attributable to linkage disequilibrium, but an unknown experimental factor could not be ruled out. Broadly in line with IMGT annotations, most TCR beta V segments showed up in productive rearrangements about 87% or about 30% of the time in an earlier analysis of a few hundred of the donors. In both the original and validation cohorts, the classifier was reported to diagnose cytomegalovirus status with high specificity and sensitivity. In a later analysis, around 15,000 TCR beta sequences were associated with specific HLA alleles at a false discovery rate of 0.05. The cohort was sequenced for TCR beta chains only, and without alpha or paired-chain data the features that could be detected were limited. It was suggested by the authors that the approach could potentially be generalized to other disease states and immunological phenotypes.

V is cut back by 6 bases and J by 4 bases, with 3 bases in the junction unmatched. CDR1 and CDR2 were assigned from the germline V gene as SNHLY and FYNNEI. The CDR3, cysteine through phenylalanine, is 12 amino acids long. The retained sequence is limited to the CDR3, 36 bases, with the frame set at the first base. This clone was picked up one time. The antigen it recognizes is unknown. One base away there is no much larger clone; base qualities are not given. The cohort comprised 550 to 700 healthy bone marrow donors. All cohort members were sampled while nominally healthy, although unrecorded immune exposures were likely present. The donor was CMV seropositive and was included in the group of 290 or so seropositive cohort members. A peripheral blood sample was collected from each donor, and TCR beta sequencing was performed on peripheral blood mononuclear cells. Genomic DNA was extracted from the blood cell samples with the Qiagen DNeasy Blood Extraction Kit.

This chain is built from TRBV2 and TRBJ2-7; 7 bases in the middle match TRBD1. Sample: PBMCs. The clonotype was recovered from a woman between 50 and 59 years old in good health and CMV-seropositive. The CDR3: CASSSRGYEQYF. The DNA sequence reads TGTGCCAGCAGCTCCAGGGGGTACGAGCAGTACTTC.